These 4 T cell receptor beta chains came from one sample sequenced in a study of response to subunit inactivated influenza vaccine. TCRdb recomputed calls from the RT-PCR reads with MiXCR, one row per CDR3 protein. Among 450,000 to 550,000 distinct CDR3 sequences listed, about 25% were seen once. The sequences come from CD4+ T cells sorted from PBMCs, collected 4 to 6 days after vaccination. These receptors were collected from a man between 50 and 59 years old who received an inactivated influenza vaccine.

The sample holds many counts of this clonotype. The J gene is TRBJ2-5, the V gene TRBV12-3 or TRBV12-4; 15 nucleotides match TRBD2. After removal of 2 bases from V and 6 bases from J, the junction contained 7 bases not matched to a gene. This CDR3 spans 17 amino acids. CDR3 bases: TGTGCCAGCAGTTTATGGACTAGCGGGAGGGCCGGGAAGACCCAGTACTTC. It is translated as CASSLWTSGRAGKTQYF.

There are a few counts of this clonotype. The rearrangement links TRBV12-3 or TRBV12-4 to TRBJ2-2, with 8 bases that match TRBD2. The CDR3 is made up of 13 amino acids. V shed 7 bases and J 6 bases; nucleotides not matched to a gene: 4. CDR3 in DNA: TGTGCCAGCACCTTCGGGGGGGCCGGGGAGCTGTTTTTT. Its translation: CASTFGGAGELFF.

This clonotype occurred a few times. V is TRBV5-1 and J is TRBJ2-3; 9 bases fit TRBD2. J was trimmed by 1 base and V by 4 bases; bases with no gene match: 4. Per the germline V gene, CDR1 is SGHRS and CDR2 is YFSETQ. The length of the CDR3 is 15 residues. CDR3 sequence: CASSVRGGGTDTQYF. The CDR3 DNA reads TGCGCCAGCAGCGTGCGGGGGGGCGGCACAGATACGCAGTATTTT. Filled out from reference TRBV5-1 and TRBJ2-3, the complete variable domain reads KAGVTQTPRYLIKTRGQQVTLSCSPISGHRSVSWYQQTPGQGLQFLFEYFSETQRNKGNFPGRFSGRQFSNSRSEMNVSTLELGDSALYLCASSVRGGGTDTQYFGPGTRLTVL.

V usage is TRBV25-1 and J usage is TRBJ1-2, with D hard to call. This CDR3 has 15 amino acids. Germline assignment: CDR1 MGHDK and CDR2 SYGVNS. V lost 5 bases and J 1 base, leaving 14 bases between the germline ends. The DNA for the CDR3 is TGTGCCAGCAGTTCAGTATCGGGAGATAACTATGGCTACACCTTC. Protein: CASSSVSGDNYGYTF.